The 12 T cell receptor beta chains in this list originate from one sample, sequenced in a study of regulatory T cells in long-lasting Graves disease. Time point defined: newly diagnosed GD, antithyroid drugs for less than 3 months. From RNA extracted from PBMCs, the TCR library was made. Building the TCR beta libraries relied on iRepertoire HTBI primers, and CDR3 regions underwent Arm-PCR. TCRdb itself ran the multiplex PCR reads through MiXCR, one entry per CDR3 protein. The table includes around 250,000 distinct CDR3 sequences, approximately 20% detected once. This sample was also put to use in a study of T cells in Graves' hyperthyroidism and ophthalmopathy.

Specimen: peripheral blood mononuclear cells (PBMCs), collected at new diagnosis, from a patient treated with antithyroid drugs. Every receptor here comes from a woman in her 30s with Graves disease.

This clonotype has ten or more counts. The J gene is TRBJ1-2, the V gene TRBV20-1; a weak D match, TRBD1 (6 bases). The CDR3 spans 14 residues. The germline V gene has CDR1 DFQATT and CDR2 SNEGSKA (reference sequence). Trimming pared 4 bases from V and 8 bases from J, leaving 20 bases between. CDR3 region: CSATIRGGRGGYTF. DNA of the CDR3: TGCAGTGCTACGATCAGGGGAGGAAGAGGGGGCTACACCTTC.

V and J are TRBV2 and TRBJ2-3, with 15 bases fitting TRBD2. V lost 5 bases, J lost 3 bases, and 6 bases stayed unmatched. The CDR3 totals 17 residues. Germline assignment: CDR1 SNHLY and CDR2 FYNNEI. CDR3 sequence (DNA): TGTGCCAGCAGTCCGGGACTAGCGGGGGGCACAACAGATACGCAGTATTTT. This gives the protein CASSPGLAGGTTDTQYF. The whole variable domain, filled in from reference TRBV2 and TRBJ2-3, reads EPEVTQTPSHQVTQMGQEVILRCVPISNHLYFYWYRQILGQKVEFLVSFYNNEISEKSEIFDDQFSVERPDGSNFTLKIRSTKLEDSAMYFCASSPGLAGGTTDTQYFGPGTRLTVL.

This clonotype is judged medium-sized. The germline gene is not matched at one end of the junction; a read error may be the cause. The chain employs TRBV3-1 and TRBJ2-3; 7 nucleotides agree with TRBD2. The CDR3 is 10 amino acids. Germline V lookup: CDR1 LGHDT, CDR2 YNNKEL (reference sequence). The CDR3 sequence: CATSGATQYF. Written as DNA, the CDR3 is TGTGCCACCAGCGGGGCTACGCAGTATTTT.

The J gene is TRBJ1-5, the V gene TRBV28; no reliable D call. Germline V gives CDR1 MDHEN, CDR2 SYDVKM. V was clipped by 4 bases and J by 0 bases, with 7 bases between them. The CDR3 runs 14 residues. The CDR3 spells CASSSLNSNQPQHF. CDR3 in DNA: TGTGCCAGCAGTTCCTTAAATAGCAATCAGCCCCAGCATTTT.

This clonotype was seen at least ten times. The CDR3 loop is CASSERLRTGGLNGYTF. In DNA, the CDR3 is TGTGCCAGCAGTGAGAGGCTGAGGACAGGGGGCTTGAATGGCTACACCTTC. V is TRBV2 and J is TRBJ1-2; 11 bases line up with TRBD1. This CDR3 contains 17 residues. Trimming at V came to 3 bases and at J to 6 bases, leaving 12 bases not matched to a gene. CDR1 is SNHLY and CDR2 is FYNNEI in the germline V gene.

The V gene is TRBV11-2, the J gene TRBJ2-1; D perhaps matches TRBD2 (6 bases). V dropped 1 base and J dropped 8 bases, with 18 bases sitting between them. From germline, CDR1 is SGHAT and CDR2 FQNNGV. The CDR3 is 16 amino acids. CDR3 residues: CASSLAQGSGLYEQFF. The CDR3 DNA follows: TGTGCCAGCAGCTTAGCGCAGGGTAGCGGACTCTATGAGCAGTTCTTC.

This clonotype was seen at least ten times. The V call is TRBV20-1, the J call TRBJ2-3; D is unresolved. The CDR3 runs 15 residues. Trimming left V 7 bases short and J 3 bases short, with 20 bases between. Looked up from germline, CDR1 is DFQATT and CDR2 is SNEGSKA (reference sequence). The CDR3 protein is CSVKWGGVKTDTQYF. The CDR3 DNA reads TGCAGTGTCAAATGGGGTGGGGTTAAAACAGATACGCAGTATTTT.

The chain is built from TRBV20-1 and TRBJ2-7, with 9 positions matching TRBD2. Germline CDR1 and CDR2: DFQATT and SNEGSKA (reference sequence). The CDR3 consists of 13 residues. Trimming took 5 bases from V and 9 from J; bases not matched to a gene: 11. The chain's CDR3 is CSAVSGGLTGQYF. The DNA for the CDR3 is TGCAGTGCTGTTAGCGGGGGCCTCACGGGGCAGTACTTC.

The CDR3 region is CSVAWTGDLPTWDEQFF. In nucleotides, the CDR3 is TGCAGCGTTGCTTGGACAGGGGACCTCCCTACGTGGGATGAGCAGTTCTTC. The V and J genes are TRBV29-1 and TRBJ2-1, with TRBD1 matching 9 bases. This CDR3 has 17 residues. From germline, CDR1 is SQVTM and CDR2 ANQGSEA. V lost 4 bases to trimming and J lost 8 bases; unmatched junction nucleotides: 18.

This clonotype was seen at least ten times. The CDR3 DNA is TGTGCCAGTAATGGGCATCGGGGCACCGGGGAGCTGTTTTTT. Amino acid sequence: CASNGHRGTGELFF. The chain carries TRBV19 and TRBJ2-2, with D possibly matching TRBD2 (5 bases). With 7 bases removed from V and 4 bases from J, the gap between germline ends came to 13 bases. The CDR3 runs to 14 residues. Per germline, CDR1 LNHDA and CDR2 SQIVND (reference sequence).

This clonotype was detected ten times or more. The V and J genes are TRBV11-2 and TRBJ2-6; D gene ambiguous. V dropped 5 bases and J dropped 4 bases, with 12 bases sitting between them. Germline lookup yields CDR1 SGHAT and CDR2 FQNNGV. CDR3 size: 15 residues. Here the CDR3 reads CASSLPVGGANVLTF. The CDR3 DNA reads TGTGCCAGCAGCCTCCCCGTCGGGGGGGCCAACGTCCTGACTTTC.

Only a few counts were recorded for this clonotype. This chain joins TRBV25-1 and TRBJ2-5, with 10 nucleotides matching TRBD2. This CDR3 region has 17 residues. The trim removed 3 bases at V and 5 bases at J, leaving 12 bases unmatched. From germline, CDR1 is MGHDK and CDR2 SYGVNS. This chain's CDR3 is CASSEGIAGGLRETQYF. The CDR3 DNA follows: TGTGCCAGCAGTGAGGGGATAGCGGGGGGTTTGAGGGAGACCCAGTACTTC.